These 9 T cell receptor beta chains came from one sample sequenced in a study of cytomegalovirus exposure and HLA in healthy donors. TCRdb's table, derived via immunoSEQ multiplex PCR, lists solely in-frame clones and lacks some. The repertoire includes 200,000 to 250,000 clones, around 86% of them detected once, and about 2% sits in the top ten. Sequencing was performed on PBMCs. These TCRs come from a woman aged 18-29 years in good health and CMV-seropositive.

The table lists this clone with a few counts. V gene TRBV7-9 combines with J gene TRBJ1-2, with D uncertain. V lost 2 bases and J lost 8, with 15 bases in between. Per germline, CDR1 SEHNR and CDR2 FQNEAQ (reference sequence). The CDR3 runs to 14 residues. Here the CDR3 reads CASSLREAGQGYTF. The CDR3 nucleotides read TGTGCCAGCAGCTTACGGGAGGCAGGCCAAGGCTACACCTTC.

The CDR3 DNA follows: TGTGCCAGCAGCGTAGGAATAGCGGGAGTGGGTGAGCAGTTCTTC. Encoded protein: CASSVGIAGVGEQFF. The chain is built from TRBV9 and TRBJ2-1, with TRBD2 matching over 9 bases. V shed 0 bases, J shed 9 bases, and the junction held 7 bases outside the gene matches. The CDR3 runs to 15 residues. Germline CDR1 reads SGDLS; CDR2 reads YYNGEE.

The J gene is TRBJ1-2, the V gene TRBV11-1; 9 bases agree with TRBD1. CDR1 SGHAT and CDR2 FQDESV come from the germline V gene (reference sequence). The CDR3 runs to 15 residues. V gave up 3 bases and J gave up 7 bases; unmatched junction bases: 9. The CDR3 DNA sequence: TGTGCCAGCAGCTTTAGGACAGGGGAGCACGGTGGCTACACCTTC. Translation: CASSFRTGEHGGYTF.

The rearrangement links TRBV9 to TRBJ2-3, with no clear D. Germline CDR1 SGDLS, CDR2 YYNGEE. The CDR3 loop spans 12 amino acids. The V and J ends lost 4 bases and 0 bases respectively, with 3 bases between them. The chain's CDR3 is CASSQSTDTQYF. The DNA of the CDR3 is TGTGCCAGCAGCCAGAGCACAGATACGCAGTATTTT.

In its sample, this clone was seen once. CDR3 sequence: CASSLASVYQETQYF. CDR3 nucleotide sequence: TGTGCCAGCAGCTTAGCGTCAGTATACCAAGAGACCCAGTACTTC. The V gene is TRBV7-9, the J gene TRBJ2-5; D call uncertain. The length of the CDR3 is 15 residues. Germline values: CDR1 SEHNR, CDR2 FQNEAQ (reference sequence). Deletions cut 0 bases from V and 0 bases from J, with 8 bases between.

The chain joins TRBV11-2 to TRBJ1-2; unclear D gene. The V end lost 1 base, the J end lost 3 bases, and 15 bases lay between the germline ends. The CDR3 sequence is 16 residues long. CDR1 is SGHAT and CDR2 is FQNNGV in the germline V gene. The CDR3 region is CASSLGGGWSDYGYTF. As DNA, the CDR3 is TGTGCCAGCAGCTTAGGGGGAGGGTGGTCGGACTATGGCTACACCTTC.

The CDR3 reads CASSRTGKQETQYF. In nucleotides, the CDR3 is TGTGCCAGCAGTCGGACAGGTAAACAAGAGACCCAGTACTTC. V is TRBV28 and J is TRBJ2-5; 7 bases align to TRBD1. Germline V CDR1 and CDR2: MDHEN, SYDVKM. The CDR3 has 14 residues. J gave up 2 bases and V 5 bases, and 5 bases lay outside the gene matches.

This clone was seen more than once but under ten times. The CDR3 protein is CASSLFNGAGELFF. The CDR3 region has the DNA TGTGCCAGCAGCTTATTTAACGGTGCCGGGGAGCTGTTTTTT. The chain has TRBV7-6 and TRBJ2-2; no reliable D call. CDR3 size: 14 residues. The germline V gene has CDR1 SGHVS and CDR2 FNYEAQ. V dropped 2 bases and J dropped 6 bases, with 10 bases sitting between them.

The J gene is TRBJ1-5, the V gene TRBV28, with a tentative D call TRBD1 (6 bases). CDR3 length: 14 residues. Germline loops: CDR1 MDHEN, CDR2 SYDVKM. V dropped 5 bases and J dropped 2 bases, with 10 bases sitting between them. The CDR3 region has the DNA TGTGCCAGCAGTCCAAGACAGGGCAATCAGCCCCAGCATTTT. It translates to CASSPRQGNQPQHF.